The 13 T cell receptor beta chains below come from one sample, sequenced in a study of CXCR3-negative and CXCR3-positive naive CD8 T cells. Study-wide findings and caveats: Compared with CXCR3-negative naive cells, CXCR3-positive naive cells showed more hydrophobic TRB CDR3s.

No cognate antigen is known for these TCRs. UMI-labeled TRB cDNA libraries were prepared by 5' RACE. Reanalyzing the 5' RACE reads, TCRdb keeps one entry per CDR3 protein, without DNA. The listing contains 100,000 to 150,000 distinct CDR3 sequences. The sequenced sample was naive CXCR3+ CD8+ T cells from blood. Subset specified: CD45RO-CCR7+CD27+CD95- naive CD8+ T cells expressing CXCR3 (TNR3+). Source of these receptors: a human donor in good health. Some clones in this sample may be carry-over from other donors' samples.

The chain has TRBV12-3 or TRBV12-4 and TRBJ1-5; TCRdb calls TRBD1, which cannot be checked without DNA. The CDR3 consists of 16 residues. The CDR3 spells CASSFGGQGSNQPQHF.

The rearrangement joins TRBV4-1 to TRBJ2-7. This CDR3 region has 16 residues. CDR1 and CDR2 (germline): MGHRA, YSYEKL. The CDR3 loop is CASSQDLRVWSYEQYF.

This rearrangement joins TRBV28 to TRBJ2-5. The germline gives CDR1 MDHEN, CDR2 SYDVKM. The CDR3 consists of 12 residues. CDR3: CASSVILVLQYF.

CDR3 region: CASSPLYRDRLNYGYTF. V usage is TRBV28 and J usage is TRBJ1-2; absent DNA, TCRdb's TRBD1 call cannot be checked. The germline V gene encodes CDR1 MDHEN and CDR2 SYDVKM. The CDR3 spans 17 residues.

V and J are TRBV28 and TRBJ1-5; the TCRdb call, TRBD1, lacks DNA for checking. In germline, CDR1 is MDHEN, CDR2 SYDVKM. The CDR3 is 16 residues long. The CDR3 loop reads CASRIGRGQGYQPQHF.

This chain's CDR3 is CASSFGFGPAYEQYF. The rearrangement joins TRBV7-6 to TRBJ2-7; TCRdb selects TRBD2, and the lack of DNA leaves this call unchecked. This CDR3 has 15 amino acids. CDR1 is SGHVS and CDR2 is FNYEAQ in the germline V gene.

The J gene is TRBJ2-7, the V gene TRBV2; absent DNA, TCRdb's TRBD2 call cannot be checked. The length of the CDR3 is 15 residues. The V gene's germline CDR1 is SNHLY and CDR2 FYNNEI. The CDR3 loop is CASKGELAVTYEQYF.

V is TRBV4-3 and J is TRBJ2-2; TCRdb designates TRBD1, a call that cannot be tested without DNA. The CDR3 is made up of 17 amino acids. Germline V gene sequence: CDR1 LGHNA, CDR2 YSLEER. This CDR3 reads CASSQDRAGGAAGELFF.

J is TRBJ1-2 and V is TRBV28. The CDR3 covers 14 residues. Per the germline V gene, CDR1 is MDHEN and CDR2 is SYDVKM. The CDR3 region is CASSLPGDYYGYTF.

This rearrangement joins TRBV6-5 to TRBJ2-7; TCRdb reports TRBD1, a call that lacks DNA to check it against. CDR1 is MNHEY, CDR2 SVGAGI, per germline. The CDR3 length is 14 residues. The CDR3 reads CASSYSGGRGEQYF.

The J gene is TRBJ2-3, the V gene TRBV14. From germline, CDR1 is SGHDN and CDR2 FVKESK. The CDR3 totals 12 residues. The CDR3 sequence is CASTASTDTQYF.

CDR3 region: CASSLAWAASGSCEQYF. The chain has TRBV7-2 and TRBJ2-7; TCRdb lists TRBD2, though no DNA is available to test this call. CDR1 SGHTA and CDR2 FQGNSA come from the germline V gene. This CDR3 contains 17 residues. The full variable domain, with the rest looked up from reference TRBV7-2 and TRBJ2-7, is GAGVSQSPSNKVTEKGKDVELRCDPISGHTALYWYRQSLGQGLEFLIYFQGNSAPDKSGLPSDRFSAERTGGSVSTLTIQRTQQEDSAVYLCASSLAWAASGSCEQYFGPGTRLTVT.

The chain has TRBV29-1 and TRBJ1-1; TCRdb outputs TRBD1, but without DNA this stays unchecked. Germline V gene sequence: CDR1 SQVTM, CDR2 ANQGSEA. This CDR3 has 15 amino acids. The CDR3 loop is CSVEYGGQKVSEAFF. The entire variable domain, with the rest obtained from reference TRBV29-1 and TRBJ1-1, is as follows: SAVISQKPSRDICQRGTSLTIQCQVDSQVTMMFWYRQQPGQSLTLIATANQGSEATYESGFVIDKFPISRPNLTFSTLTVSNMSPEDSSIYLCSVEYGGQKVSEAFFGQGTRLTVV.